These T cell receptor beta chains were read from a single sample in a study of blood T cell repertoires in COVID-19. The repertoire was sequenced with immunoSEQ multiplex PCR; TCRdb's copy has only in-frame clones and lacks some. Of about 120,000 clones detected, around 89% appear once; the ten largest clones hold 3.8%. Material: peripheral blood. These receptors all stem from a woman in her sixties or seventies with COVID-19, enrolled during active disease. The CDR3 runs from the conserved cysteine through the conserved F or W. D genes are given only for firm matches. The size of a clone is reported for some rows only, either as once, few or many, or as a class for expanded clones.

J gene,clone size,V gene,D gene,CDR3 DNA,CDR3 protein
TRBJ2-1,NA,TRBV3-1/TRBV3-2,NA,TGTGCCAGCAGCTACCCCACCCGGAATGAGCAGTTCTTC,CASSYPTRNEQFF
TRBJ1-2,NA,TRBV14,TRBD1,TGTGCCAGCAGCCAGGACAGGGTTGGCTACACCTTC,CASSQDRVGYTF
TRBJ2-4,NA,TRBV5-6,TRBD2,TGTGCCAGCAGCTTGGGGCTAGCGGGGGGAATTCAGTACTTC,CASSLGLAGGIQYF
TRBJ1-1,NA,TRBV5-1,NA,TGCGCCAGCAGCTTTTACAGGGAAACTGAAGCTTTCTTT,CASSFYRETEAFF
TRBJ2-3,NA,TRBV6-6,NA,TGTGCCAGCAGAGTTCAGGGGAGCACAGATACGCAGTATTTT,CASRVQGSTDTQYF
TRBJ1-1,NA,TRBV7-2,TRBD1,TGTGCCAGCAGCTTTAGACAGGGCAACACTGAAGCTTTCTTT,CASSFRQGNTEAFF
TRBJ1-1,NA,TRBV6-2/TRBV6-3,TRBD1,TGTGCCAGCAGATACGACAGGGTGGCCACTGAAGCTTTCTTT,CASRYDRVATEAFF
TRBJ1-6,NA,TRBV10-1,NA,TGCGCCAGCGCAGGTGTAGGGAGGTATAATTCACCCCTCCACTTT,CASAGVGRYNSPLHF
TRBJ2-2,NA,TRBV7-9,NA,TGTGCCAGCAGCCCAGGCGGGAACGGGGAGCTGTTTTTT,CASSPGGNGELFF
TRBJ2-1,NA,TRBV27,TRBD2,TGTGCCAGCAGGACGGGCGGGGGGGCTTATGAGCAGTTCTTC,CASRTGGGAYEQFF
TRBJ1-3,medium-sized,TRBV19,NA,TGTGCCAGTAGTGGACAGAGCGGTACTGGAAACACCATATATTTT,CASSGQSGTGNTIYF
TRBJ1-2,NA,TRBV4-1,NA,TGCGCCAGCAGCCAAGAAGGACTGAACTATGGCTACACCTTC,CASSQEGLNYGYTF
TRBJ2-1,NA,TRBV4-3,TRBD2,TGCGCCAGCAGCCAAGTTTCTAGCGGGGGTCAAACCCAGTTCTTC,CASSQVSSGGQTQFF
TRBJ2-7,NA,TRBV6-2/TRBV6-3,NA,TGTGCCAGCAGTTACCCTCTCGGGGGTTACGAGCAGTACTTC,CASSYPLGGYEQYF
TRBJ2-5,NA,TRBV15,NA,TGTGCCACCAGCAGAGATCAGGGAGAGACCCAGTACTTC,CATSRDQGETQYF
TRBJ2-7,NA,TRBV27,TRBD1,TGTGCCAGCAGTCTCGGGACAGGGGTGGTGAGATACGAGCAGTACTTC,CASSLGTGVVRYEQYF
TRBJ1-3,NA,TRBV7-2,NA,TGTGCCAGCAGGAGGAGCTCTGGAAACACCATATATTTT,CASRRSSGNTIYF
TRBJ1-2,NA,TRBV10-3,NA,TGTGCCATCAGTGAGTCGAAAAGGACAGCTTATGGCTACACCTTC,CAISESKRTAYGYTF
TRBJ2-2,NA,TRBV29-1,NA,TGCAGCGTTGCCGGCAGGGTGGGATCCGGGGAGCTGTTTTTT,CSVAGRVGSGELFF
TRBJ1-1,NA,TRBV6-6,NA,TGTGCCAGCAGTTACCACACGAACACTGAAGCTTTCTTT,CASSYHTNTEAFF
TRBJ2-5,once,TRBV7-3,NA,TGTGCCAGCAGCCCAAACGGGAACGGCCAAGAGACCCAGTACTTC,CASSPNGNGQETQYF
TRBJ2-1,NA,TRBV5-1,TRBD2,TGCGCCAGCAGCTTGGGACTAGCGGCCTCCTACAATGAGCAGTTCTTC,CASSLGLAASYNEQFF
TRBJ2-2,NA,TRBV3-1/TRBV3-2,NA,TGTGCCAGCAGCCAACAGGGTTTACTCGGGGAGCTGTTTTTT,CASSQQGLLGELFF
TRBJ1-1,NA,TRBV12-3/TRBV12-4,NA,TGTGCCAGCAGTTTTAAAGGGGGCACTGAAGCTTTCTTT,CASSFKGGTEAFF
TRBJ1-2,NA,TRBV6-2/TRBV6-3,NA,TGTGCCAGCAGTTACCGCCAGGGTAACTATGGCTACACCTTC,CASSYRQGNYGYTF
TRBJ1-2,NA,TRBV4-1,NA,TGCGCCAGCAGCCAAGTAGGGGGAGCTCATGGCTACACCTTC,CASSQVGGAHGYTF
TRBJ1-1,few,TRBV6-5,NA,TGTGCCAGCAGGCCCCCGGGACAAATGAACACTGAAGCTTTCTTT,CASRPPGQMNTEAFF
TRBJ1-1,NA,TRBV30,TRBD1,TGTGCCTGGGAACCCGACAGGGTCTTCACTGAAGCTTTCTTT,CAWEPDRVFTEAFF
TRBJ2-3,NA,TRBV21-1,NA,TGTGCCAGCAGCACAGAGGAAGTCCTCGAAGATAGGGATACGCAGTATTTT,CASSTEEVLEDRDTQYF
TRBJ1-2,NA,TRBV4-1,NA,TGCGCCAGCAGCCAAGGGACTCGGGGGTACTATGGCTACACCTTC,CASSQGTRGYYGYTF
TRBJ1-5,NA,TRBV5-5,NA,TGTGCCAGCAGCCGAGCGTTGGGAGGAGAACAGCCCCAGCATTTT,CASSRALGGEQPQHF
TRBJ1-3,NA,TRBV7-3,NA,TGTGCCAGCAGCTATCCGGGGGGAAACACCATATATTTT,CASSYPGGNTIYF
TRBJ2-5,NA,TRBV4-2,TRBD1,TGTGCCAGCAGCCAAGTACAGGGGCAAGAGACCCAGTACTTC,CASSQVQGQETQYF
TRBJ2-1,NA,TRBV19,NA,TGTGCCAGTATAGCCGGAGCGCCCTACAATGAGCAGTTCTTC,CASIAGAPYNEQFF
TRBJ2-2,NA,TRBV5-8,TRBD1,TGTGCCAGCAGCGACCGGGACAGGGGAACCGGGGAGCTGTTTTTT,CASSDRDRGTGELFF
TRBJ1-5,NA,TRBV6-2/TRBV6-3,TRBD1,TGTGCCAGCAGTTACCCAGGACAGGGGCATAGCAATCAGCCCCAGCATTTT,CASSYPGQGHSNQPQHF
TRBJ2-7,NA,TRBV7-8,TRBD2,TGTGCCAGCAGCTGGAGCGGGGGGGCCTACGAGCAGTACTTC,CASSWSGGAYEQYF
TRBJ1-1,NA,TRBV9,NA,TGTGCCAGCAGCGTATCCCAGGGTACGAACACTGAAGCTTTCTTT,CASSVSQGTNTEAFF
TRBJ2-1,NA,TRBV18,NA,TGTGCCAGCTCACCACGGTCAGGGGAAACATACAATGAGCAGTTCTTC,CASSPRSGETYNEQFF
TRBJ1-1,NA,TRBV19,NA,TGTGCCAGTAGTATTGGACCGAACCTACAGGGTATCGCTGAAGCTTTCTTT,CASSIGPNLQGIAEAFF
TRBJ1-1,NA,TRBV2,NA,TGTGCCAGCAGAAACGGACTGGGGACTGAAGCTTTCTTT,CASRNGLGTEAFF
TRBJ2-5,NA,TRBV30,NA,TGTGCCTGGAGTTCACGGCCCCAGGGGGGGACCCAGTACTTC,CAWSSRPQGGTQYF
TRBJ2-7,NA,TRBV9,NA,TGTGCCAGCAGCGTAGGACAGCTACCCTACGAGCAGTACTTC,CASSVGQLPYEQYF
TRBJ1-2,few,TRBV7-2,TRBD1,TGTGCCAGCAGCTTCGTCAGGGGGCATGGTGGCTACACCTTC,CASSFVRGHGGYTF
TRBJ1-2,NA,TRBV6-1,NA,TGTGCCAGCAGTGAAACAGGGAGGGGTGGCTACACCTTC,CASSETGRGGYTF
TRBJ2-1,NA,TRBV11-3,TRBD2,TGTGCCAGCAGCTTAAGGAGCGGGGAGTATGAGCAGTTCTTC,CASSLRSGEYEQFF
TRBJ1-6,NA,TRBV23-1,NA,TGCGCCAGCAGTCAAGACAGGACGCCGTCACCCCTCCACTTT,CASSQDRTPSPLHF
TRBJ2-3,once,TRBV7-3,NA,TGTGCCAGCAGCTTTAGTTTGCGAGATACGCAGTATTTT,CASSFSLRDTQYF
TRBJ1-5,NA,TRBV5-6,NA,TGTGCCAGCAGCCTCCGGTATGGGGCAACGAATCAGCCCCAGCATTTT,CASSLRYGATNQPQHF
TRBJ2-3,NA,TRBV2,TRBD2,TGTGCCAGCAGAGAACCTAGCGGGGTAGCGCGTGGAGATACGCAGTATTTT,CASREPSGVARGDTQYF
TRBJ1-4,NA,TRBV5-1,TRBD1,TGCGCCAGCAGCTTGGAACCGGGACAGGGGTTTGAAAAACTGTTTTTT,CASSLEPGQGFEKLFF
TRBJ2-1,NA,TRBV6-6,TRBD2,TGTGCCAGCAGTTACGACGGGGGGGCTTACAATGAGCAGTTCTTC,CASSYDGGAYNEQFF
TRBJ1-1,NA,TRBV6-5,TRBD1,TGTGCCAGCAGCACCACCGGGACAGGGGGGGCTGAAGCTTTCTTT,CASSTTGTGGAEAFF
TRBJ2-1,NA,TRBV7-2,NA,TGTGCCAGCAGCTTATCAGCGAGCTCCTACAATGAGCAGTTCTTC,CASSLSASSYNEQFF
TRBJ1-5,few,TRBV15,TRBD1,TGTGCCACCAGCAAGGGACAGGCGGATCAGCCCCAGCATTTT,CATSKGQADQPQHF